This T cell receptor (beta chain) was profiled in a study of T-cell memory formation after mild COVID-19. The CDR3 contains 12 residues. The germline gives CDR1 KGHSH, CDR2 LQKENI. The germline V and J ends were trimmed by 3 bases and 10 bases, with 10 bases remaining between them. This clonotype was found many times. TCRdb called the 5' RACE reads again in MiXCR, with one record for every CDR3 protein. Altogether around 410,000 distinct CDR3 sequences are present, 20% to 30% being singletons, with the ten largest covering around 12%. Sequencing was performed on PBMCs or a T cell subset sorted from them (not recorded which). The TCR originated in an adult woman who had mild COVID-19 (a few samples of this study predate the infection). Cell type and time point are not known. This rearrangement joins TRBV18 to TRBJ2-1; D gene ambiguous. Here the CDR3 reads CASSPQDKEQFF. CDR3 DNA sequence: TGTGCCAGCTCACCCCAGGATAAGGAGCAGTTCTTC.